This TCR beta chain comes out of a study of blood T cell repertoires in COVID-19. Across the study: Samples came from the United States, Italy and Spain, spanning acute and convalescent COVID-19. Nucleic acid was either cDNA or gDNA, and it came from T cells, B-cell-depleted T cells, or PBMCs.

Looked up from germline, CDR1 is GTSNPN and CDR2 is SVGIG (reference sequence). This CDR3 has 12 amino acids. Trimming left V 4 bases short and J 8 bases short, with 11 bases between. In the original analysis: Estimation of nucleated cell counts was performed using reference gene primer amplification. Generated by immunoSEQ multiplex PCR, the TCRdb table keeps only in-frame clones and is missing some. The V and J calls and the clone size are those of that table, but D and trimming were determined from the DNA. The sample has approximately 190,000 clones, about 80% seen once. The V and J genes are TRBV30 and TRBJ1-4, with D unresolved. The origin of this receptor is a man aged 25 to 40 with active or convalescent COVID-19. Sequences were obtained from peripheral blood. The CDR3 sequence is CAWTRGTEKLFF. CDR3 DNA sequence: TGTGCCTGGACCCGGGGAACGGAAAAACTGTTTTTT.